Following are 13 T cell receptor beta chains from one sample sequenced in a study of control samples from healthy donors and cancer patients. Sequencing was performed with immunoSEQ multiplex PCR; in TCRdb, only in-frame clones are kept and a portion is missing. The sample carries 150,000 to 200,000 clones, 91% recorded once. Sequencing was performed on blood. Every receptor here comes from a woman under 40 in good health.

The chain combines TRBV6-2 or TRBV6-3 with TRBJ2-1; D may be TRBD2 (5 bases). The germline V and J ends were trimmed by 5 bases and 0 bases, with 11 bases remaining between them. Germline V gives CDR1 MNHEY, CDR2 SVGEGT. The CDR3 loop spans 15 amino acids. CDR3 amino acids: CASSPAASSYNEQFF. The CDR3 region has the DNA TGTGCCAGCAGTCCAGCGGCAAGCTCCTACAATGAGCAGTTCTTC.

The rearrangement uses TRBV5-1 and TRBJ1-1; 8 bases map to TRBD1. With 4 bases clipped from V and 0 bases from J, the junction kept 5 bases outside the gene matches. The CDR3 is made up of 15 amino acids. Germline CDR1 SGHRS, CDR2 YFSETQ. The CDR3 nucleotides are TGCGCCAGCAGCCCCACGACAGGGGTGAACACTGAAGCTTTCTTT. Translating gives CASSPTTGVNTEAFF.

This chain connects TRBV12-5 to TRBJ2-7, with a possible D match to TRBD1 (6 bases). The V gene lost 2 bases and the J gene lost 3 bases, with 11 bases spanning the gap. CDR3 length: 14 residues. Germline CDR1 reads LGHNT; CDR2 reads FRNRAP. The CDR3 DNA follows: TGTGCTAGTGGTTTGTCAGGGGCAGGCTACGAGCAGTACTTC. Translated: CASGLSGAGYEQYF. Together with reference TRBV12-5 and TRBJ2-7, the CDR3 gives the full variable domain: DARVTQTPRHKVTEMGQEVTMRCQPILGHNTVFWYRQTMMQGLELLAYFRNRAPLDDSGMPKDRFSAEMPDATLATLKIQPSEPRDSAVYFCASGLSGAGYEQYFGPGTRLTVT.

This chain joins TRBV11-3 and TRBJ1-1; D is possibly TRBD1 (6 bases). V was cut by 5 bases and J by 1 base, with 11 bases left in between. CDR1 SGHNT and CDR2 YENEEA come from the germline V gene. CDR3 length: 14 amino acids. The CDR3 reads CASSLTGPNTEAFF. CDR3 in DNA: TGTGCCAGCAGCCTTACAGGGCCGAACACTGAAGCTTTCTTT.

The chain carries TRBV6-5 and TRBJ1-5, with D perhaps matching TRBD1 (6 bases). This CDR3 region has 15 residues. The V gene's germline CDR1 is MNHEY and CDR2 SVGAGI. Trimming pared 7 bases from V and 2 bases from J, leaving 15 bases between. The CDR3 region has the DNA TGTGCCAGCATGGGGGGGGGCAGGGGCAATCAGCCCCAGCATTTT. Its protein product is CASMGGGRGNQPQHF.

This clone was detected once. The chain employs TRBV10-1 and TRBJ2-1, with D perhaps matching TRBD2 (5 bases). Per the germline V gene, CDR1 is WNHNN and CDR2 is SYGVQD (reference sequence). Trimming stripped 6 bases from V and 8 bases from J, with 14 bases between. The CDR3 consists of 13 residues. The CDR3 here is CASSFTRKDEQFF. The CDR3 nucleotides are TGCGCCAGCAGCTTTACTAGAAAGGATGAGCAGTTCTTC.

The chain recombines TRBV5-1 with TRBJ2-6; 8 bases line up with TRBD1. Germline V gene lookup returns CDR1 SGHRS and CDR2 YFSETQ. The CDR3 is 17 residues long. The ends lost 4 bases at V and 0 bases at J; junction bases unmatched: 6. This CDR3 reads CASSKTGASSGANVLTF. The CDR3 coding sequence is TGCGCCAGCAGCAAGACAGGGGCCAGCTCTGGGGCCAACGTCCTGACTTTC. Complete variable domain (other parts from reference TRBV5-1 and TRBJ2-6): KAGVTQTPRYLIKTRGQQVTLSCSPISGHRSVSWYQQTPGQGLQFLFEYFSETQRNKGNFPGRFSGRQFSNSRSEMNVSTLELGDSALYLCASSKTGASSGANVLTFGAGSRLTVL.

This rearrangement joins TRBV12-5 to TRBJ1-2; 7 bases are a match to TRBD1. V lost 0 bases and J lost 4; bases outside the gene matches: 8. This CDR3 comprises 16 residues. Germline lookup yields CDR1 LGHNT and CDR2 FRNRAP. CDR3 residues: CASGLVLNRGPYGYTF. DNA for the CDR3: TGTGCTAGTGGTTTGGTACTAAACAGGGGACCCTATGGCTACACCTTC. The full variable domain, rest sourced from reference TRBV12-5 and TRBJ1-2, is DARVTQTPRHKVTEMGQEVTMRCQPILGHNTVFWYRQTMMQGLELLAYFRNRAPLDDSGMPKDRFSAEMPDATLATLKIQPSEPRDSAVYFCASGLVLNRGPYGYTFGSGTRLTVV.

The V gene is TRBV27, the J gene TRBJ2-1, with D possibly being TRBD1 (6 bases). Germline lookup yields CDR1 MNHEY and CDR2 SMNVEV (reference sequence). CDR3 size: 13 residues. Trimming shortened V by 7 bases and J by 10 bases, and 17 bases separated the two germline ends. This CDR3 reads CASTKRTGLEQFF. The CDR3 coding sequence is TGTGCCAGCACCAAAAGAACAGGGCTCGAGCAGTTCTTC.

V usage is TRBV5-4 and J usage is TRBJ2-3; the D is unclear. V lost 4 bases to trimming and J lost 2 bases, with 5 bases between them. Germline V gene lookup returns CDR1 SGHNT and CDR2 YYREEE (reference sequence). The CDR3 loop spans 12 amino acids. CDR3 nucleotides: TGTGCCAGCAGCCCCGACACAGATACGCAGTATTTT. Its protein is CASSPDTDTQYF. The full variable domain, with the rest looked up from reference TRBV5-4 and TRBJ2-3, is ETGVTQSPTHLIKTRGQQVTLRCSSQSGHNTVSWYQQALGQGPQFIFQYYREEENGRGNFPPRFSGLQFPNYSSELNVNALELDDSALYLCASSPDTDTQYFGPGTRLTVL.

The V and J genes are TRBV21-1 and TRBJ2-3; the table's D gene call, TRBD1, was not cross checked with the DNA. TRBV21-1 is deemed a pseudogene. This CDR3 region has 17 residues. The CDR3 region is CASSKGRRQGITDTQYF. The CDR3, as DNA: TGTGCCAGCAGCAAAGGTAGGCGACAGGGGATCACAGATACGCAGTATTTT.

CDR3 loop: CASSIQIAGNTIYF. CDR3 nucleotides: TGTGCCAGTAGTATTCAGATAGCTGGAAACACCATATATTTT. The chain couples TRBV19 to TRBJ1-3; D is uncertain. The germline V gene encodes CDR1 LNHDA and CDR2 SQIVND (reference sequence). V gave up 3 bases and J gave up 2 bases, with 8 bases separating them. The CDR3 totals 14 residues. Together with reference TRBV19 and TRBJ1-3, the CDR3 gives the full variable domain: DGGITQSPKYLFRKEGQNVTLSCEQNLNHDAMYWYRQDPGQGLRLIYYSQIVNDFQKGDIAEGYSVSREKKESFPLTVTSAQKNPTAFYLCASSIQIAGNTIYFGEGSWLTVV.

The rearrangement uses TRBV7-9 and TRBJ1-1; D is ambiguous. V lost 5 bases, J lost 3 bases, and 10 bases lay in between. The CDR3 runs 13 residues. The germline gives CDR1 SEHNR, CDR2 FQNEAQ (reference sequence). CDR3 nucleotides: TGTGCCAGCAGCCTTCAGGCCCACACTGAAGCTTTCTTT. This codes for CASSLQAHTEAFF.